One sample yielded the 30 T cell receptor beta chains listed below, sequenced in a study of radiotherapy plus CTLA-4 blockade in lung cancer. The data were produced by immunoSEQ multiplex PCR, yet TCRdb's version contains in-frame clones alone and is incomplete. The sample shows more than 35,000 clones, around 83% of them seen only once. The specimen was peripheral blood, collected from a patient treated with radiotherapy plus ipilimumab. These receptors were taken from a human donor with non-small cell lung cancer who had stable disease on radiotherapy plus ipilimumab.

This clone appeared once. The genes are TRBV7-9 and TRBJ2-7, with 14 bases aligning to TRBD2. Germline CDR1 and CDR2: SEHNR and FQNEAQ (reference sequence). Trimming took 5 bases from V and 1 from J; bases not matched to a gene: 13. This CDR3 is 19 amino acids long. CDR3 nucleotides: TGTGCCAGCAGCCCCCACCCCCGGACTAGCGGGAGGATGTCCTACGAGCAGTACTTC. This codes for CASSPHPRTSGRMSYEQYF.

This clone was detected only a few times. This chain uses TRBV6-6 with TRBJ2-5; 8 bases agree with TRBD1. Germline assignment: CDR1 MNHNY and CDR2 SVGAGI (reference sequence). The V segment lost 5 bases and the J segment 5 bases; nucleotides outside the gene matches: 7. This CDR3 comprises 14 residues. As DNA, the CDR3 is TGTGCCAGCAGTGATCCAGGGGGCAGGGAGACCCAGTACTTC. This encodes CASSDPGGRETQYF.

V gene TRBV2 combines with J gene TRBJ2-3; the match to TRBD2 covers 9 bases. CDR1 is SNHLY, CDR2 FYNNEI, per germline. V trimming: 5 bases; J trimming: 1 base; junction bases outside the gene matches: 4. CDR3 size: 15 residues. The CDR3 region has the DNA TGTGCCAGCAGTCTGCGGACTAGCGGCACAGATACGCAGTATTTT. Its protein product is CASSLRTSGTDTQYF.

This chain joins TRBV11-2 and TRBJ1-2; possible D gene TRBD1, 5 bases. The CDR3 runs to 10 residues. Germline values: CDR1 SGHAT, CDR2 FQNNGV. V was pared by 4 bases and J by 8 bases, with 5 bases between. The DNA of the CDR3 is TGTGCCAGCAGCTCAGGGGGCTACACCTTC. Protein product: CASSSGGYTF.

The V gene is TRBV7-8, the J gene TRBJ2-1, with 10 positions matching TRBD2. Germline assignment: CDR1 SGHVS and CDR2 FQNEAQ. V dropped 1 base and J dropped 5; count of bases not matched to a gene: 8. CDR3 length equals 17 residues. CDR3 sequence: CASSLVASGSRHNEQFF. The DNA of the CDR3 is TGTGCCAGCAGCTTAGTGGCTAGCGGGAGTCGACACAATGAGCAGTTCTTC.

The genes are TRBV7-9 and TRBJ2-1; TRBD2 might be the D (6 bases). V gave up 4 bases and J gave up 6 bases, with 19 bases separating them. This CDR3 comprises 16 residues. Looked up from germline, CDR1 is SEHNR and CDR2 is FQNEAQ (reference sequence). The CDR3 DNA follows: TGTGCCAGCAGCTCGACTCGGAGGGCTGGTGGCAATGAGCAGTTCTTC. This codes for CASSSTRRAGGNEQFF.

CDR3 amino acids: CASRGAVSFYNEQFF. Here the CDR3 DNA reads TGTGCCAGCAGGGGAGCGGTTTCGTTCTACAATGAGCAGTTCTTC. The genes are TRBV2 and TRBJ2-1; weak D call: TRBD2 (5 bases). The CDR3 sequence is 15 residues long. Between the trimmed V and J ends, which lost 6 bases and 3 bases, there was a span of 15 bases. Germline assignment: CDR1 SNHLY and CDR2 FYNNEI.

The CDR3 loop reads CASTVITGGIMNTEAFF. In DNA form, the CDR3 reads TGTGCCAGTACCGTTATTACAGGGGGCATCATGAACACTGAAGCTTTCTTT. V gene TRBV19 combines with J gene TRBJ1-1, with TRBD1 matching over 9 bases. CDR1 and CDR2 from the germline V gene are LNHDA and SQIVND (reference sequence). The CDR3 consists of 17 residues. After removal of 7 bases from V and 0 bases from J, the junction contained 12 bases not matched to a gene.

The CDR3 DNA is TGTGCCAGCAGTCGAGGGTTCGGCACTGAAGCTTTCTTT. This sequence encodes CASSRGFGTEAFF. The chain recombines TRBV7-9 with TRBJ1-1; unclear D gene. This CDR3 contains 13 residues. V lost 6 bases and J lost 4, with 12 bases in between. Germline V lookup: CDR1 SEHNR, CDR2 FQNEAQ (reference sequence).

The rearrangement joins TRBV21-1 to TRBJ1-1; the D call in the table, TRBD1, was not verified against the DNA. TRBV21-1 is designated a pseudogene. The CDR3 length is 15 residues. CDR3 in DNA: TGTGCCAGCAGCCCCCGAGAGACAGTGAACACTGAAGCTTTCTTT. Residues: CASSPRETVNTEAFF.

CDR3: CASSELDTATF. Here the CDR3 DNA reads TGTGCCAGCAGCGAGTTGGACACCGCCACCTTC. This chain links TRBV7-2 with TRBJ1-2, with D tentatively TRBD1 (5 bases). The CDR3 runs 11 residues. V was clipped by 5 bases and J by 13 bases, with 14 bases between them. Germline CDR1 SGHTA, CDR2 FQGNSA.

The V call is TRBV11-2, the J call TRBJ2-7; D possibly corresponds to TRBD2 (6 bases). The CDR3 runs 16 residues. Germline loops: CDR1 SGHAT, CDR2 FQNNGV. Between the trimmed V and J ends, which lost 4 bases and 1 base, there was a span of 17 bases. The CDR3 loop reads CASSSLKRLGSYEQYF. CDR3 in DNA: TGTGCCAGCAGCTCCCTTAAGAGACTAGGGTCCTACGAGCAGTACTTC.

The genes are TRBV28 and TRBJ1-2; 7 nucleotides line up with TRBD1. V was pared by 11 bases and J by 0 bases, with 6 bases of the junction left unmatched. The germline V gene has CDR1 MDHEN and CDR2 SYDVKM. The CDR3 runs to 13 residues. The CDR3 region has the DNA TGTGCCGCCTCGGACAGGTCTAACTATGGCTACACCTTC. It specifies CAASDRSNYGYTF.

The chain is built from TRBV6-1 and TRBJ2-1, with TRBD2 as a possible D gene (6 bases). This CDR3 contains 15 residues. The V end lost 3 bases, the J end lost 4 bases, and 13 bases lay between the germline ends. Germline CDR1 and CDR2: MNHNS and SASEGT. The CDR3 reads CASSETRRRYNEQFF. The CDR3 DNA sequence: TGTGCCAGCAGTGAGACTAGGAGACGTTACAATGAGCAGTTCTTC.

V usage is TRBV28 and J usage is TRBJ2-7; 10 positions agree with TRBD1. The length of the CDR3 is 16 residues. The trim removed 6 bases at V and 2 bases at J, leaving 10 bases unmatched. Looked up from germline, CDR1 is MDHEN and CDR2 is SYDVKM. Here the CDR3 reads CASRSFWDRGTYEQYF. The CDR3 DNA reads TGTGCCAGCAGGAGTTTCTGGGACAGGGGTACCTACGAGCAGTACTTC.

CDR3 sequence reads: CASSLWDSYNSPLHF. The CDR3 DNA follows: TGTGCCAGCAGCCTCTGGGACAGCTATAATTCACCCCTCCACTTT. This chain joins TRBV5-8 and TRBJ1-6; 7 bases are shared with TRBD1. The CDR3 spans 15 residues. The V gene end was trimmed by 4 bases and the J gene end by 3 bases; junction bases not matched to a gene: 4. The germline CDR1 and CDR2 sequences are SGHTS and YDEGEE.

This chain links TRBV28 with TRBJ1-1, with 9 bases aligning to TRBD1. The CDR3 has 17 amino acids. V dropped 5 bases and J dropped 1; count of bases not matched to a gene: 11. CDR1 and CDR2 from the germline V gene are MDHEN and SYDVKM. CDR3 protein: CASSPPQGARGNTEAFF. The CDR3 DNA reads TGTGCCAGCAGTCCGCCACAGGGGGCGCGGGGGAACACTGAAGCTTTCTTT.

The rearrangement uses TRBV5-1 and TRBJ2-2, with D possibly matching TRBD1 (8 bases). The germline V gene encodes CDR1 SGHRS and CDR2 YFSETQ. The CDR3 length is 16 residues. With 4 bases removed from V and 2 bases from J, the gap between germline ends came to 15 bases. CDR3 sequence (DNA): TGCGCCAGCAGCAACTACAGGGGGGGCAACACCGGGGAGCTGTTTTTT. The encoded protein is CASSNYRGGNTGELFF. The variable domain in full, completed from reference TRBV5-1 and TRBJ2-2, reads KAGVTQTPRYLIKTRGQQVTLSCSPISGHRSVSWYQQTPGQGLQFLFEYFSETQRNKGNFPGRFSGRQFSNSRSEMNVSTLELGDSALYLCASSNYRGGNTGELFFGEGSRLTVL.

The chain recombines TRBV4-2 with TRBJ2-2; D unclear. The V gene lost 1 base and the J gene lost 4 bases, with 10 bases spanning the gap. The CDR3 contains 15 residues. The germline V gene encodes CDR1 LGHNA and CDR2 YNFKEQ. The CDR3 sequence: CASSQALSGTGELFF. The CDR3 DNA sequence: TGTGCCAGCAGCCAAGCTCTATCGGGCACCGGGGAGCTGTTTTTT.

The chain has TRBV7-7 and TRBJ2-5, with a weak D call TRBD2 (6 bases). Deletions cut 5 bases from V and 5 bases from J, with 15 bases between. This CDR3 contains 14 residues. CDR1 and CDR2 from the germline V gene are SSHAT and FNYEAQ (reference sequence). The CDR3 spells CASSGGSSFETQYF. The CDR3 DNA follows: TGTGCCAGCAGCGGAGGGAGTTCCTTCGAGACCCAGTACTTC. The full variable domain, completed using reference TRBV7-7 and TRBJ2-5, is GAGVSQSPRYKVTKRGQDVTLRCDPISSHATLYWYQQALGQGPEFLTYFNYEAQPDKSGLPSDRFSAERPEGSISTLTIQRTEQRDSAMYRCASSGGSSFETQYFGPGTRLLVL.

This sequence joins TRBV27 and TRBJ1-1, with D maybe TRBD1 (6 bases). Trimming stripped 5 bases from V and 0 bases from J, with 13 bases between. Per the germline V gene, CDR1 is MNHEY and CDR2 is SMNVEV (reference sequence). The CDR3 consists of 15 residues. The CDR3 loop is CASSPPPGVNTEAFF. The CDR3 coding sequence is TGTGCCAGCAGTCCACCGCCAGGGGTGAACACTGAAGCTTTCTTT.

The chain carries TRBV6-6 and TRBJ1-2, with D maybe TRBD1 (5 bases). CDR1 MNHNY and CDR2 SVGAGI come from the germline V gene (reference sequence). V lost 5 bases and J 2 bases, leaving 15 bases between the germline ends. The CDR3 sequence is 15 residues long. The CDR3 DNA reads as TGTGCCAGCAGTACCTCGTATTCAGGGAACTATGGCTACACCTTC. Translating gives CASSTSYSGNYGYTF.

V gene TRBV29-1 combines with J gene TRBJ1-5, with D uncertain. The germline V gene has CDR1 SQVTM and CDR2 ANQGSEA. This CDR3 has 12 amino acids. V was cut by 4 bases and J by 0 bases, with 4 bases left in between. As DNA, the CDR3 is TGCAGCGTTGGCGATAGCAATCAGCCCCAGCATTTT. The encoded protein is CSVGDSNQPQHF. Filled out from reference TRBV29-1 and TRBJ1-5, the complete variable domain reads SAVISQKPSRDICQRGTSLTIQCQVDSQVTMMFWYRQQPGQSLTLIATANQGSEATYESGFVIDKFPISRPNLTFSTLTVSNMSPEDSSIYLCSVGDSNQPQHFGDGTRLSIL.

A few counts support this clone. The chain recombines TRBV30 with TRBJ1-5; 8 bases are a match to TRBD1. CDR1 and CDR2 (germline): GTSNPN, SVGIG (reference sequence). Losses at the gene ends were 0 bases for V and 6 bases for J; bases not matched to a gene: 10. The length of the CDR3 is 16 residues. CDR3 nucleotide sequence: TGTGCCTGGAGTGTAGGTGGCAGGGGGCGAGGTCAGCCCCAGCATTTT. This codes for CAWSVGGRGRGQPQHF.

This chain links TRBV5-8 with TRBJ2-7, with 8 bases that match TRBD2. V dropped 0 bases and J dropped 0; count of bases not matched to a gene: 5. The CDR3 contains 16 residues. CDR1 is SGHTS and CDR2 is YDEGEE in the germline V gene. Written as DNA, the CDR3 is TGTGCCAGCAGCTTGGGACGGGAGGGGTACTCCTACGAGCAGTACTTC. It specifies CASSLGREGYSYEQYF.

This rearrangement joins TRBV4-3 to TRBJ2-3; D is uncertain. In germline, CDR1 is LGHNA, CDR2 YSLEER. V gave up 0 bases and J gave up 4 bases, with 14 bases separating them. The length of the CDR3 is 16 residues. The DNA of the CDR3 is TGCGCCAGCAGCCAAGAGAAATTCCTAGTTCCAGATACGCAGTATTTT. This encodes CASSQEKFLVPDTQYF.

This rearrangement joins TRBV28 to TRBJ1-4; D gene unclear. The germline V and J ends were trimmed by 5 bases and 3 bases, with 13 bases remaining between them. The CDR3 loop spans 15 amino acids. Germline V lookup: CDR1 MDHEN, CDR2 SYDVKM. The CDR3 sequence is CASSARRAANEKLFF. The CDR3 DNA is TGTGCCAGCAGTGCGAGGAGGGCAGCTAATGAAAAACTGTTTTTT.

The chain links TRBV4-3 to TRBJ2-1; possible D gene TRBD2, 6 bases. The CDR3 sequence is 15 residues long. V was trimmed by 5 bases and J by 2 bases, leaving 13 bases between them. The germline CDR1 and CDR2 sequences are LGHNA and YSLEER. The CDR3 is CASSSMAGTYNEQFF. CDR3 nucleotide sequence: TGCGCCAGCAGCTCCATGGCGGGGACCTACAATGAGCAGTTCTTC.

This clone was recorded only once. V gene TRBV2 combines with J gene TRBJ2-6, with 10 bases fitting TRBD2. J lost 0 bases, V lost 5 bases, and 7 bases had no gene match. CDR1 is SNHLY and CDR2 is FYNNEI in the germline V gene. There are 18 residues in the CDR3. CDR3 protein: CASSRLAGGSSGANVLTF. CDR3 DNA sequence: TGTGCCAGCAGTCGACTAGCGGGTGGTTCCTCTGGGGCCAACGTCCTGACTTTC.

The chain has TRBV7-9 and TRBJ2-7, with 7 bases identical to TRBD1. The ends lost 5 bases at V and 5 bases at J; junction bases unmatched: 9. The CDR3 covers 14 residues. CDR1 SEHNR and CDR2 FQNEAQ come from the germline V gene (reference sequence). The CDR3 sequence is CASSTQGPPDEQYF. The DNA of the CDR3 is TGTGCCAGCAGCACACAGGGGCCGCCGGACGAGCAGTACTTC.